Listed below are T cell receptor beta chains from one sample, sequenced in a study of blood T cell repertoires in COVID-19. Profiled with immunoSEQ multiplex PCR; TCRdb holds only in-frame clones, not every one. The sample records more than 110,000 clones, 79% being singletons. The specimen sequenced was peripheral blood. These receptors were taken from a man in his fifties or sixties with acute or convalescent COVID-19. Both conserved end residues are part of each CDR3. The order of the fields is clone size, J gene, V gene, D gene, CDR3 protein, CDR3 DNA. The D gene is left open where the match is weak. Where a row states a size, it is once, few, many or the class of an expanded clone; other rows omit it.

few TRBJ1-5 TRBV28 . CASSFGSFNQPQHF TGTGCCAGCAGTTTCGGTAGTTTCAATCAGCCCCAGCATTTT
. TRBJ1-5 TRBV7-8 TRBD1 CASRAGGDQPQHF TGTGCCAGCAGGGCAGGGGGCGATCAGCCCCAGCATTTT
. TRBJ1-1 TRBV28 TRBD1 CASRQGTDTEAFF TGTGCCAGCAGACAAGGGACAGACACTGAAGCTTTCTTT
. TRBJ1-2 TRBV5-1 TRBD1 CASSLEGQGVGYTF TGCGCCAGCAGCTTGGAGGGACAGGGGGTAGGCTACACCTTC
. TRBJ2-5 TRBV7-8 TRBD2 CASSLAYPSGVNQETQYF TGTGCCAGCAGCTTAGCGTATCCTAGCGGGGTAAACCAAGAGACCCAGTACTTC
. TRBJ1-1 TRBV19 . CASRSDRNTEAFF TGTGCCAGTAGGTCTGACAGGAACACTGAAGCTTTCTTT
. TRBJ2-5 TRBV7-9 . CASSSDRRGETQYF TGTGCCAGCAGCTCCGACAGGAGAGGGGAGACCCAGTACTTC
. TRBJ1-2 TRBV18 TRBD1 CASSPDRAYGYTF TGTGCCAGCTCGCCGGACAGGGCATATGGCTACACCTTC
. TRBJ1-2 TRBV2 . CASSVTANYGYTF TGTGCCAGCAGTGTGACAGCGAACTATGGCTACACCTTC
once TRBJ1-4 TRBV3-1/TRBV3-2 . CASSQSGLGTNEKLFF TGTGCCAGCAGCCAAAGCGGGCTAGGGACTAATGAAAAACTGTTTTTT
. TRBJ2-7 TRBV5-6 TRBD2 CASSRRLALYEQYF TGTGCCAGCAGTCGTCGACTAGCGCTCTACGAGCAGTACTTC
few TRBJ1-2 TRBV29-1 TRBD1 CSCDVGQGNGYTF TGCAGCTGCGATGTGGGACAGGGGAATGGCTACACCTTC
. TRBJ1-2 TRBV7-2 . CASRLQGGYGYTF TGTGCCAGCAGATTACAGGGAGGTTACGGCTACACCTTC
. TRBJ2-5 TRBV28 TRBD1 CASSWGRSGGTQYF TGTGCCAGCAGTTGGGGACGGTCAGGGGGGACCCAGTACTTC
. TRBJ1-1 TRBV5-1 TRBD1 CASSPGTGVTEAFF TGCGCCAGCAGCCCCGGGACAGGGGTCACTGAAGCTTTCTTT
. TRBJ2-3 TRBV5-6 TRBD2 CASSLTSGRGTDTQYF TGTGCCAGCAGCTTGACTAGCGGGAGGGGCACAGATACGCAGTATTTT
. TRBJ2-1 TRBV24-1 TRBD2 CATSEPGTRSNEQFF TGTGCCACCAGTGAACCCGGGACTAGAAGCAATGAGCAGTTCTTC
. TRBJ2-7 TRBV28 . CASSLWSGSYEQYF TGTGCCAGCAGTTTATGGTCCGGGAGCTACGAGCAGTACTTC
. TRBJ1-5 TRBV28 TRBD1 CASRYRGDNQPQHF TGTGCCAGCAGGTACAGGGGCGACAATCAGCCCCAGCATTTT
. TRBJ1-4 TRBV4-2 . CASSQGQTNEKLFF TGTGCCAGCAGCCAAGGACAGACTAATGAAAAACTGTTTTTT
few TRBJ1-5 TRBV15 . CATSTINGGGQPQHF TGTGCCACCAGCACCATCAACGGGGGAGGTCAGCCCCAGCATTTT
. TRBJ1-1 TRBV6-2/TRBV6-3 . CASSYSPAGKKNTEAFF TGTGCCAGCAGTTACTCACCGGCAGGGAAGAAGAACACTGAAGCTTTCTTT
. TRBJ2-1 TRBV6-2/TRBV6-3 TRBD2 CASSLAGGQYNEQFF TGTGCCAGCAGTTTAGCGGGAGGACAATACAATGAGCAGTTCTTC
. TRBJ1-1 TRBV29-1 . CSASGQISEAFF TGCAGCGCCTCTGGACAGATCTCTGAAGCTTTCTTT
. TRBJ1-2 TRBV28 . CASAAGIYGYTF TGTGCCAGTGCGGCAGGGATCTATGGCTACACCTTC
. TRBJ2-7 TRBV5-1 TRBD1 CASTPATGTGGIAEQYF TGCGCCAGCACCCCAGCCACCGGGACAGGGGGAATCGCCGAGCAGTACTTC
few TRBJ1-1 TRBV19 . CASSIVRGSGVAEAFF TGTGCCAGTAGTATAGTTCGAGGGTCGGGGGTTGCTGAAGCTTTCTTT
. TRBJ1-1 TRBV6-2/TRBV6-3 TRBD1 CASSSWDRGYGTEAFF TGTGCCAGCAGTTCCTGGGACAGGGGGTATGGAACTGAAGCTTTCTTT
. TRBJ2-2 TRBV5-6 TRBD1 CASSSPTGGNTGELFF TGTGCCAGCAGCTCCCCAACAGGGGGAAACACCGGGGAGCTGTTTTTT
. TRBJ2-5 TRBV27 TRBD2 CASSLIGAGVSETQYF TGTGCCAGCAGTTTAATCGGAGCGGGAGTCTCCGAGACCCAGTACTTC
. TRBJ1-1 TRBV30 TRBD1 CAWLQGAVVGAFF TGTGCCTGGTTACAGGGGGCGGTTGTAGGAGCTTTCTTT
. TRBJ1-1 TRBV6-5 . CASSPSGIEAFF TGTGCCAGCAGCCCCTCCGGGATTGAAGCTTTCTTT
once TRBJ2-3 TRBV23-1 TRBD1 CASSQAGTGGRTDTQYF TGCGCCAGCAGTCAGGCTGGGACAGGTGGAAGGACAGATACGCAGTATTTT
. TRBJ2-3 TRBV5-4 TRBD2 CASSPGTSRTDTQYF TGTGCCAGCAGCCCCGGGACTAGCAGGACAGATACGCAGTATTTT
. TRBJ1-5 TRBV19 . CASSSGGGGNQPQHF TGTGCCAGTAGTTCGGGGGGTGGGGGCAATCAGCCCCAGCATTTT
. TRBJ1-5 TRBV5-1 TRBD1 CASSPGTGSNQPQHF TGCGCCAGCAGCCCCGGGACAGGAAGCAATCAGCCCCAGCATTTT
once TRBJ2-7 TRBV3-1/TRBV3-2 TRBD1 CASSPPGGRFSYEQYF TGTGCCAGCAGCCCCCCAGGGGGCCGTTTCTCCTACGAGCAGTACTTC
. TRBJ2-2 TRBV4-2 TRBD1 CASSQEPRGSKTGELFF TGTGCCAGCAGCCAAGAACCCAGGGGGAGCAAGACCGGGGAGCTGTTTTTT
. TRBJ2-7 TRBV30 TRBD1 CASARQGAPNEQYF TGTGCCAGCGCCCGACAGGGGGCGCCCAACGAGCAGTACTTC
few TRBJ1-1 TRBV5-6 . CASRISQNTEAFF TGTGCCAGCAGGATTAGCCAGAACACTGAAGCTTTCTTT
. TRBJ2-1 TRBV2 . CASGRAEGAEQFF TGTGCCAGCGGTCGAGCGGAGGGGGCTGAGCAGTTCTTC
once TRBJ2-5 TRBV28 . CASSSASSKETQYF TGTGCCAGCAGTTCGGCTAGCAGCAAAGAGACCCAGTACTTC
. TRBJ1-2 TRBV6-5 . CASSYSPGALGYGYTF TGTGCCAGCAGTTACTCGCCAGGGGCCTTAGGATATGGCTACACCTTC
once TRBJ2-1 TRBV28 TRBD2 CASQSSGRIYNEQFF TGTGCCAGCCAATCTAGCGGGAGGATTTACAATGAGCAGTTCTTC
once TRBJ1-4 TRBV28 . CASSSQTTNEKLFF TGTGCCAGCAGTTCACAGACAACTAATGAAAAACTGTTTTTT
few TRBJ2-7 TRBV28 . CASSLGRTSRWGRPYEQYF TGTGCCAGCAGTTTAGGCAGAACCTCCAGGTGGGGGAGGCCCTACGAGCAGTACTTC
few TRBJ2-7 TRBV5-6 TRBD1 CASSLLQGTYEQYF TGTGCCAGCAGCTTGTTACAGGGGACCTACGAGCAGTACTTC
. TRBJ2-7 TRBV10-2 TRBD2 CASSGEGLLLYEQYF TGCGCCAGTTCCGGGGAGGGTCTTCTCCTCTACGAGCAGTACTTC
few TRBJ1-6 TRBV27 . CASSLSSTGNSPLHF TGTGCCAGCAGTTTATCGTCGACGGGGAATTCACCCCTCCACTTT
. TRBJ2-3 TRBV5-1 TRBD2 CASSLARGGGSTDTQYF TGCGCCAGCAGCTTGGCCCGGGGCGGGGGGAGCACAGATACGCAGTATTTT
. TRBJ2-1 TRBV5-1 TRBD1 CASRGQGTYNEQFF TGCGCCAGCAGAGGACAGGGGACCTACAATGAGCAGTTCTTC
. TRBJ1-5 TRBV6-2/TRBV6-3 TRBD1 CASSPATGLSNQPQHF TGTGCCAGCAGTCCGGCGACAGGGCTTAGCAATCAGCCCCAGCATTTT
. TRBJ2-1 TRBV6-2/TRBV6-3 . CASSLLLGVTYNEQFF TGTGCCAGCAGTCTCTTGCTGGGAGTCACCTACAATGAGCAGTTCTTC
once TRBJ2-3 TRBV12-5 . CASALAGITDTQYF TGTGCTAGTGCTCTGGCAGGCATAACAGATACGCAGTATTTT
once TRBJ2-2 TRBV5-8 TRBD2 CASSLGLATGELFF TGTGCCAGCAGCTTGGGACTAGCAACCGGGGAGCTGTTTTTT